This TCR beta chain was observed in a study of shared T cell receptors in the human thymus. Sequencing was performed with immunoSEQ multiplex PCR; in TCRdb, only in-frame clones are kept and a portion is missing. The top ten clones hold 0.0094% of a sample with some 640,000 clones, more than 75% of them seen once. This clone occurred a few times. This CDR3 contains 18 residues. CDR1 is KGHSH and CDR2 is LQKENI in the germline V gene. J lost 0 bases, V lost 6 bases, and 9 bases had no gene match. Separately, the same data were catalogued under a study of human thymus T cells.

The source of this sequence is a boy less than two years old with a congenital heart defect. This chain links TRBV18 with TRBJ2-6; TRBD1 matches at 9 bases. Sequenced sample: thymocytes. The CDR3 region has the DNA TGTGCCAGCTCCCCTACGGGACAGGGAAACTCTGGGGCCAACGTCCTGACTTTC. Protein sequence: CASSPTGQGNSGANVLTF.